The next 14 T cell receptor beta chains were all read from a single sample in a study of cytomegalovirus exposure and HLA in healthy donors. The PCR employed 60 Vbeta primers together with 13 Jbeta primers. The protocol was immunoSEQ multiplex PCR, while the TCRdb copy is restricted to in-frame clones and leaves out a portion. The repertoire consists of roughly 120,000 clones, with about 80% occurring once and the leading ten covering 7.7%. The sequenced sample was PBMCs. Every receptor here comes from a woman aged 50 to 65 in good health and CMV-seropositive.

This chain connects TRBV9 to TRBJ1-1; tentative D call: TRBD1 (6 bases). The CDR3 extends over 14 amino acids. V dropped 4 bases and J dropped 7 bases, with 17 bases sitting between them. Germline loops: CDR1 SGDLS, CDR2 YYNGEE. The CDR3 here is CASSPGTGRGEAFF. DNA for the CDR3: TGTGCCAGCAGCCCCGGCACAGGGAGGGGTGAAGCTTTCTTT.

This chain links TRBV9 with TRBJ2-3; 11 bases align to TRBD1. CDR3 length equals 15 residues. Losses at the gene ends were 4 bases for V and 6 bases for J; bases not matched to a gene: 7. Per germline, CDR1 SGDLS and CDR2 YYNGEE. CDR3 in amino acids: CASSKGQGGLDTQYF. The CDR3 DNA is TGTGCCAGCAGCAAGGGACAGGGGGGGCTGGATACGCAGTATTTT.

The CDR3: CASSELGGGTYEQYF. CDR3 coding DNA: TGTGCCAGCAGTGAATTGGGCGGGGGGACCTACGAGCAGTACTTC. This chain links TRBV2 with TRBJ2-7, with 8 bases lining up with TRBD2. From germline, CDR1 is SNHLY and CDR2 FYNNEI. V dropped 2 bases and J dropped 2; count of bases not matched to a gene: 5. This CDR3 has 15 residues. The full variable domain, completed using reference TRBV2 and TRBJ2-7, is EPEVTQTPSHQVTQMGQEVILRCVPISNHLYFYWYRQILGQKVEFLVSFYNNEISEKSEIFDDQFSVERPDGSNFTLKIRSTKLEDSAMYFCASSELGGGTYEQYFGPGTRLTVT.

This clone occurred a few times. V and J are TRBV9 and TRBJ2-2; perhaps TRBD1 as D (5 bases). Germline lookup yields CDR1 SGDLS and CDR2 YYNGEE. V lost 6 bases, J lost 1 base, and 13 bases lay in between. The CDR3 loop spans 15 amino acids. The CDR3 loop is CASTLGTGNTGELFF. The CDR3 nucleotides read TGTGCCAGCACTCTGGGAACAGGGAACACCGGGGAGCTGTTTTTT.

This sequence joins TRBV5-6 and TRBJ2-3; 8 bases align to TRBD2. J lost 7 bases, V lost 0 bases, and 4 bases had no gene match. The CDR3 spans 14 residues. The V gene's germline CDR1 is SGHDT and CDR2 YYEEEE. CDR3 protein: CASSLAGGPHTQYF. The CDR3 DNA is TGTGCCAGCAGCTTGGCGGGGGGGCCGCATACGCAGTATTTT.

The gene calls are TRBV7-9 and TRBJ2-2, with TRBD2 matching 8 bases. This CDR3 contains 15 residues. Per the germline V gene, CDR1 is SEHNR and CDR2 is FQNEAQ (reference sequence). The ends lost 5 bases at V and 1 base at J; junction bases unmatched: 3. The CDR3 DNA reads TGTGCCAGCAGCATGAGCGGGGGGAACACCGGGGAGCTGTTTTTT. This encodes CASSMSGGNTGELFF.

The chain combines TRBV2 with TRBJ2-7, with D possibly matching TRBD2 (5 bases). CDR1 SNHLY and CDR2 FYNNEI come from the germline V gene. This CDR3 spans 15 amino acids. Trimming shortened V by 7 bases and J by 2 bases, and 18 bases separated the two germline ends. The CDR3 loop reads CASNPQRGWAYEQYF. The CDR3 DNA follows: TGTGCCAGCAACCCACAGAGAGGGTGGGCCTACGAGCAGTACTTC.

The chain recombines TRBV4-3 with TRBJ2-7; 13 bases line up with TRBD2. The CDR3 sequence is 15 residues long. Trimming at V came to 4 bases and at J to 5 bases, leaving 5 bases not matched to a gene. CDR1 is LGHNA, CDR2 YSLEER, per germline. CDR3: CASSPQLAGGDEQYF. The CDR3 coding sequence is TGCGCCAGCAGCCCCCAACTAGCGGGAGGGGACGAGCAGTACTTC.

The chain has TRBV5-1 and TRBJ2-5; possibly TRBD1 for D (5 bases). This CDR3 has 14 amino acids. Germline V gene lookup returns CDR1 SGHRS and CDR2 YFSETQ. V was cut by 4 bases and J by 1 base, with 11 bases left in between. Written as DNA, the CDR3 is TGCGCCAGCAGCGCACCGACAGCCCAAGAGACCCAGTACTTC. Protein: CASSAPTAQETQYF.

This clone was recorded only once. The rearrangement uses TRBV27 and TRBJ2-1, with TRBD2 identical over 10 bases. V trimming: 6 bases; J trimming: 12 bases; junction bases outside the gene matches: 11. CDR3 length: 14 residues. CDR1 MNHEY and CDR2 SMNVEV come from the germline V gene (reference sequence). In DNA, the CDR3 is TGTGCCAGCAGGTTGGAGCGGGAGGGCGGGGGGCAGTTCTTC. This translates into CASRLEREGGGQFF.

To note about this clone: The germline gene is not matched at one end of the junction; a read error may be the cause. V usage is TRBV7-9 and J usage is TRBJ1-2, with 12 bases identical to TRBD1. Per the germline V gene, CDR1 is SEHNR and CDR2 is FQNEAQ (reference sequence). The CDR3 is 12 amino acids. As DNA, the CDR3 is TGTTCCAGCGGGACAGGGGGCGTTGGCTACACCTTC. It yields the protein CSSGTGGVGYTF.

Worth noting for this clone: A read error may produce the germline difference seen at one junction end. The chain has TRBV6-5 and TRBJ2-6; a possible D gene is TRBD1 (5 bases). This CDR3 spans 13 amino acids. CDR1 and CDR2 (germline): MNHEY, SVGAGI. CDR3 residues: CASSYSGANGLTF. DNA for the CDR3: TGTGCCAGCAGTTACTCTGGGGCCAACGGCCTGACTTTC.

This clone was counted between two and nine times. This chain uses TRBV7-9 with TRBJ2-1, with 10 bases identical to TRBD2. Germline CDR1 SEHNR, CDR2 FQNEAQ (reference sequence). This CDR3 comprises 15 residues. V shed 3 bases and J 9 bases; nucleotides not matched to a gene: 8. The CDR3 DNA sequence: TGTGCCAGCAGCTTCACACTAGCGGGACTGAGTGAGCAGTTCTTC. Amino acid sequence: CASSFTLAGLSEQFF.

This clone was observed once. The rearrangement joins TRBV11-2 to TRBJ2-7; 10 nucleotides match TRBD2. V dropped 0 bases and J dropped 7; count of bases not matched to a gene: 9. Looked up from germline, CDR1 is SGHAT and CDR2 is FQNNGV. This CDR3 spans 16 amino acids. The CDR3 here is CASSLEELAGAGEQYF. DNA for the CDR3: TGTGCCAGCAGCTTAGAAGAGCTAGCGGGAGCGGGGGAGCAGTACTTC.